Frequency places the clone carrying this T cell receptor (beta chain) as medium-sized. The CDR3 length is 14 residues. Germline V lookup: CDR1 SGDLS, CDR2 YYNGEE. The data were taken from a study of CXCR3-negative and CXCR3-positive naive CD8 T cells. The wider study: Collectively, the libraries yielded 140 million or so TRB reads in total, at about 1.5 +/- 0.3 million per library.

Every individual CD8+ T cell subset underwent sorting in triplicate at 250,000 to 300,000 cells apiece. Libraries of TRB cDNA were made by 5' RACE and carried UMIs. TCRdb reprocessed the 5' RACE reads and keeps a single row for each CDR3 protein, giving no DNA. Its clone listing holds around 8,400 distinct CDR3 sequences. The rearrangement links TRBV9 to TRBJ2-1; TCRdb's D gene call, TRBD1, goes unchecked for lack of DNA. Sequencing used naive CXCR3- CD8+ T cells from blood. Subset in this sample: CD45RO-CCR7+CD27+CD95- naive CD8+ T cells lacking CXCR3 (TNR3-). This receptor was obtained from a human donor in good health. Some clones in this sample may be carry-over from other donors' samples. CDR3 residues: CASSPRDSHNEQFF.